The sequence of this T cell receptor (beta chain) was determined in a study of blood T cell repertoires in COVID-19. Study details: Some COVID-19 samples were acute and others convalescent; all came from the United States, Italy and Spain. Nucleic acid was either cDNA or gDNA, and it came from T cells, B-cell-depleted T cells, or PBMCs.

The CDR3 has 13 residues. Germline V CDR1 and CDR2: ENHRY, SYGVKD. With 2 bases removed from V and 5 bases from J, the gap between germline ends came to 9 bases. Under the authors' procedure: Estimates of nucleated cell counts were drawn from the amplification of reference gene primers. TCRdb's copy holds only in-frame clones and misses some; the assay was immunoSEQ multiplex PCR. That table is the source of V, J and clone size, and D and trimming were worked out from the DNA. The sample comprises 95,000 to 120,000 clones, approximately 88% of which are singletons, and 2% to 2.5% rests with the top ten.

Sequenced sample: peripheral blood. The V call is TRBV10-3, the J call TRBJ2-5; no definite D call. The sequence was collected from a human donor in a cohort sampled during active COVID-19. As DNA, the CDR3 is TGTGCCATCAGTGAGAGAACCGGGGAGACCCAGTACTTC. Its protein product is CAISERTGETQYF.